One and the same sample provided the 22 T cell receptor beta chains below, sequenced in a study of regulatory T cells in long-lasting Graves disease (TCRdb year 2021). Library preparation used multiplex PCR. The instrument was an Illumina HiSeq 4000. CDR3 regions were amplified by Arm-PCR with iRepertoire HTBI primers to construct TCR beta libraries. TCRdb passed the public sequencing reads through fastp at Q25 and MiXCR, retaining productive beta sequences. Rows are unified per CDR3 protein, each entry keeping the most common DNA and genes. For this sample there are 530,000 or so distinct CDR3 sequences; roughly 16% appear just once. The biggest ten clones account for around 11% of the sample. Sample time point, as interpreted from the label and publication: newly diagnosed GD, antithyroid drugs for less than 3 months. RNA was extracted from PBMCs in TRIzol for both TCR sequencing and RNA sequencing.

The data also belong to a second study, concerning T cells in Graves' hyperthyroidism and ophthalmopathy.

The sequencing used peripheral blood mononuclear cells (PBMCs), collected at new diagnosis, from a patient treated with antithyroid drugs. The receptor source for this set is a man between 18 and 35 years old with Graves disease. Donor details come from another sample of the same person, matched by shared clones.

This clonotype came up many times. The rearrangement uses TRBV12-3 or TRBV12-4 and TRBJ1-1, with D unclear. Trimming cost V 6 bases and J 3 bases, with 20 bases left between them. This CDR3 has 16 residues. The CDR3 DNA follows: TGTGCCAGCAGGGCGAGGATCGGGAACGTTGACACTGAAGCTTTCTTT. This gives the protein CASRARIGNVDTEAFF.

This clonotype was seen at least ten times. This chain uses TRBV7-2 with TRBJ2-5; 14 nucleotides line up with TRBD2. V lost 3 bases to trimming and J lost 2 bases; unmatched junction nucleotides: 2. CDR1 SGHTA and CDR2 FQGNSA come from the germline V gene. This CDR3 has 16 residues. The CDR3 protein is CASSFGLAGGQETQYF. Here the CDR3 DNA reads TGTGCCAGCAGCTTTGGACTAGCGGGAGGACAAGAGACCCAGTACTTC.

The sample holds a few counts of this clonotype. V gene TRBV13 combines with J gene TRBJ2-1; tentatively, D is TRBD1 or TRBD2 (5 bases each). The germline V gene has CDR1 PRHDT and CDR2 FYEKMQ (reference sequence). With 1 base removed from V and 10 bases from J, the gap between germline ends came to 14 bases. This CDR3 region has 14 residues. The CDR3 here is CASSLAPPGREQFF. The CDR3 DNA follows: TGTGCCAGCAGCTTAGCCCCTCCGGGACGGGAGCAGTTCTTC.

The chain uses TRBV10-3 and TRBJ1-1; D is possibly TRBD1 (5 bases). The V and J ends lost 0 bases and 6 bases respectively, with 8 bases between them. This CDR3 comprises 13 residues. CDR1 is ENHRY and CDR2 is SYGVKD in the germline V gene. CDR3 DNA: TGTGCCATCAGTGAGTCAGGGGCCCCTGAAGCTTTCTTT. Encoded protein: CAISESGAPEAFF.

This clonotype was seen many times. The chain joins TRBV30 to TRBJ2-2, with D possibly TRBD1 on 6 matching bases. Trimming removed 3 bases from V and 1 base from J, with 9 bases in between. This CDR3 is 14 amino acids long. Germline V gives CDR1 GTSNPN, CDR2 SVGIG (reference sequence). DNA for the CDR3: TGTGCCTGGAGAAAGGGGGTGAACACCGGGGAGCTGTTTTTT. Encoded protein: CAWRKGVNTGELFF.

This clonotype has a count of ten or more. The CDR3 sequence: CASSWGAGDQETQYF. CDR3 nucleotides: TGTGCCAGCAGCTGGGGGGCTGGCGACCAAGAGACCCAGTACTTC. The chain links TRBV7-2 to TRBJ2-5; either TRBD1 or TRBD2 may fit D (6 bases each). Germline lookup yields CDR1 SGHTA and CDR2 FQGNSA. The CDR3 length is 15 residues. The ends were cut back, 4 bases at V and 0 bases at J, with 12 bases in the middle.

This clonotype was counted at least ten times. The chain combines TRBV6-1 with TRBJ2-7; TRBD2 matches 11 bases. The ends lost 7 bases at V and 0 bases at J; junction bases unmatched: 5. CDR3 length equals 15 residues. CDR1 MNHNS and CDR2 SASEGT come from the germline V gene. The CDR3: CASTQTSGVSYEQYF. The DNA of the CDR3 is TGTGCCAGCACCCAGACTAGCGGGGTCTCCTACGAGCAGTACTTC.

V and J are TRBV28 and TRBJ2-7; D gene ambiguous. Looked up from germline, CDR1 is MDHEN and CDR2 is SYDVKM. The germline V and J ends were trimmed by 5 bases and 1 base, with 6 bases remaining between them. The CDR3 covers 12 residues. CDR3 bases: TGTGCCAGCAGTATTCAGTCCTACGAGCAGTACTTC. It translates to CASSIQSYEQYF.

The chain links TRBV20-1 to TRBJ1-1, with 10 bases fitting TRBD1. Germline loops: CDR1 DFQATT, CDR2 SNEGSKA (reference sequence). J gave up 3 bases and V 5 bases, and 9 bases lay outside the gene matches. CDR3 length: 15 residues. The CDR3 DNA follows: TGCAGTGCTCGGGACAGGGGCAGGGGCTACACTGAAGCTTTCTTT. It encodes CSARDRGRGYTEAFF.

J is TRBJ1-1 and V is TRBV19, with TRBD1 as a possible D gene (5 bases). The CDR3 covers 13 residues. Between the trimmed V and J ends, which lost 7 bases and 1 base, there was a span of 10 bases. The germline gives CDR1 LNHDA, CDR2 SQIVND (reference sequence). The DNA for the CDR3 is TGTGCCAGTACTCTGACAGAGAACACTGAAGCTTTCTTT. Its protein product is CASTLTENTEAFF. Looking up the rest from reference TRBV19 and TRBJ1-1 gives the full variable domain: DGGITQSPKYLFRKEGQNVTLSCEQNLNHDAMYWYRQDPGQGLRLIYYSQIVNDFQKGDIAEGYSVSREKKESFPLTVTSAQKNPTAFYLCASTLTENTEAFFGQGTRLTVV.

V and J are TRBV2 and TRBJ2-2; 9 bases match TRBD1. The CDR3 has 15 amino acids. Germline CDR1 reads SNHLY; CDR2 reads FYNNEI. Trimming at V came to 6 bases and at J to 3 bases, leaving 5 bases not matched to a gene. The CDR3 region has the DNA TGTGCCAGCAGACACAGGGGGCGAGACACCGGGGAGCTGTTTTTT. This codes for CASRHRGRDTGELFF.

The chain joins TRBV7-9 to TRBJ1-3, with 7 bases fitting TRBD1. The ends lost 4 bases at V and 0 bases at J; junction bases unmatched: 6. The CDR3 runs 16 residues. Germline V gene sequence: CDR1 SEHNR, CDR2 FQNEAQ (reference sequence). The CDR3: CASSSKTGLSGNTIYF. CDR3 nucleotide sequence: TGTGCCAGCAGCTCTAAGACAGGGCTCTCTGGAAACACCATATATTTT.

The chain uses TRBV9 and TRBJ2-1; TRBD2 matches 8 bases. CDR3 length equals 15 residues. Looked up from germline, CDR1 is SGDLS and CDR2 is YYNGEE. After removal of 0 bases from V and 9 bases from J, the junction contained 8 bases not matched to a gene. Here the CDR3 reads CASSVEGLDLVEQFF. CDR3 sequence (DNA): TGTGCCAGCAGCGTAGAGGGACTAGATTTGGTTGAGCAGTTCTTC.

This clonotype was counted between two and nine times. This chain joins TRBV7-8 and TRBJ1-4; D remains ambiguous. Germline V lookup: CDR1 SGHVS, CDR2 FQNEAQ. Trimming removed 1 base from V and 7 bases from J, with 4 bases in between. The CDR3 length is 12 residues. Here the CDR3 reads CASSLESEKLFF. The CDR3 nucleotides read TGTGCCAGCAGCTTAGAAAGTGAAAAACTGTTTTTT. Based on the CDR3 plus reference TRBV7-8 and TRBJ1-4, the full variable domain is GAGVSQSPRYKVAKRGQDVALRCDPISGHVSLFWYQQALGQGPEFLTYFQNEAQLDKSGLPSDRFFAERPEGSVSTLKIQRTQQEDSAVYLCASSLESEKLFFGSGTQLSVL.

This chain connects TRBV27 to TRBJ1-3; D is unresolved. CDR3 length: 14 amino acids. Germline V lookup: CDR1 MNHEY, CDR2 SMNVEV (reference sequence). Trimming cost V 4 bases and J 7 bases, with 14 bases left between them. The CDR3 loop reads CASSSHSARNTIYF. CDR3 DNA: TGTGCCAGCAGTTCCCACTCGGCTCGGAACACCATATATTTT.

This clonotype was seen many times. The gene calls are TRBV20-1 and TRBJ2-3, with 14 bases identical to TRBD2. The J segment lost 4 bases and the V segment lost 5 bases, leaving 14 bases of the junction unmatched. Germline V CDR1 and CDR2: DFQATT, SNEGSKA (reference sequence). This CDR3 has 18 residues. Here the CDR3 DNA reads TGCAGTGCTGATACCGGGACTAGCGGGAGAGGCGGCGCAGATACGCAGTATTTT. This codes for CSADTGTSGRGGADTQYF.

This clonotype was found many times. V usage is TRBV7-8 and J usage is TRBJ2-7; 8 bases map to TRBD2. In germline, CDR1 is SGHVS, CDR2 FQNEAQ. The CDR3 is made up of 15 amino acids. Germline trimming cut 3 bases from V and 4 bases from J; bases unmatched to any gene: 8. CDR3 protein: CASSFSSGSVYEQYF. The CDR3 DNA reads as TGTGCCAGCAGCTTTTCGAGCGGGAGTGTTTACGAGCAGTACTTC. Supplemented by reference TRBV7-8 and TRBJ2-7, the full variable domain reads GAGVSQSPRYKVAKRGQDVALRCDPISGHVSLFWYQQALGQGPEFLTYFQNEAQLDKSGLPSDRFFAERPEGSVSTLKIQRTQQEDSAVYLCASSFSSGSVYEQYFGPGTRLTVT.

This rearrangement joins TRBV5-6 to TRBJ1-5; a weak D match, TRBD1 (6 bases). The germline V gene has CDR1 SGHDT and CDR2 YYEEEE. CDR3 length: 15 residues. The CDR3 here is CTGQPVPHSNQPQHF. The DNA for the CDR3 is TGTACTGGACAGCCGGTCCCTCATAGCAATCAGCCCCAGCATTTT.

This clonotype was found many times. This chain uses TRBV2 with TRBJ2-7; 11 bases match TRBD2. V dropped 6 bases and J dropped 4; count of bases not matched to a gene: 5. CDR3 size: 14 residues. Germline V gene sequence: CDR1 SNHLY, CDR2 FYNNEI. The CDR3 region is CASRERTSGYEQYF. The CDR3 nucleotides are TGTGCCAGCAGGGAAAGGACTAGCGGGTACGAGCAGTACTTC.

There are a few counts of this clonotype. V is TRBV20-1 and J is TRBJ2-2; 7 positions agree with TRBD2. The CDR3 is made up of 14 amino acids. The germline V gene has CDR1 DFQATT and CDR2 SNEGSKA (reference sequence). J was trimmed by 1 base and V by 3 bases; bases with no gene match: 2. The CDR3 region is CSASLAENTGELFF. CDR3 DNA sequence: TGCAGTGCTAGCCTAGCGGAGAACACCGGGGAGCTGTTTTTT.

This clonotype came up many times. This sequence joins TRBV13 and TRBJ2-3, with TRBD2 identical over 7 bases. CDR3 length: 16 residues. Looked up from germline, CDR1 is PRHDT and CDR2 is FYEKMQ (reference sequence). V lost 3 bases, J lost 1 base, and 7 bases stayed unmatched. The CDR3: CASSFRRDYGTDTQYF. CDR3 DNA: TGTGCCAGCAGCTTCCGCCGGGACTACGGCACAGATACGCAGTATTTT.

This clonotype was recorded many times. The V gene is TRBV12-3 or TRBV12-4, the J gene TRBJ1-1; no clear D gene. The CDR3 runs 14 residues. Trimming left V 3 bases short and J 1 base short, with 9 bases between. The CDR3 DNA sequence: TGTGCCAGCAGTTTTGGCAGCCAGAACACTGAAGCTTTCTTT. The encoded protein is CASSFGSQNTEAFF.